The 17 T cell receptor beta chains below were found in one sample sequenced in a study of blood T cell repertoires in COVID-19. Profiled with immunoSEQ multiplex PCR; TCRdb holds only in-frame clones, not every one. The sample includes 250,000 or so clones, 85% to 90% of them seen just once. Specimen: peripheral blood. The receptors shown here come from a woman aged 55-70 years with COVID-19, enrolled during active disease.

This chain's CDR3 is CASSKGTGVVYGYTF. For the CDR3, the DNA is TGTGCCAGCTCAAAAGGGACAGGGGTCGTGTATGGCTACACCTTC. This chain uses TRBV18 with TRBJ1-2, with TRBD1 identical over 10 bases. Germline CDR1 is KGHSH and CDR2 is LQKENI. Unmatched junction bases numbered 8, after V lost 5 bases and J lost 5 bases. The CDR3 has 15 amino acids.

V gene TRBV27 combines with J gene TRBJ2-2; D is perhaps TRBD2 (7 bases). In germline, CDR1 is MNHEY, CDR2 SMNVEV (reference sequence). The V gene lost 1 base and the J gene lost 4 bases, with 16 bases spanning the gap. The length of the CDR3 is 17 residues. CDR3 DNA: TGTGCCAGCAGTTTATTCCATGGCGGGGGCGGCACCGGGGAGCTGTTTTTT. It translates to CASSLFHGGGGTGELFF.

This clone occurred once. The V and J genes are TRBV6-2 or TRBV6-3 and TRBJ2-7, with unresolved D. V shed 2 bases and J shed 6 bases, with 5 bases lying between them. This CDR3 has 11 amino acids. Germline CDR1 reads MNHEY; CDR2 reads SVGEGT. DNA for the CDR3: TGTGCCAGCAGTTACCCTAGCGAGCAGTACTTC. Protein product: CASSYPSEQYF.

V gene TRBV5-1 combines with J gene TRBJ2-7; D may be TRBD1 (5 bases). From germline, CDR1 is SGHRS and CDR2 YFSETQ. CDR3 size: 14 residues. Deletions cut 4 bases from V and 2 bases from J, with 13 bases between. In DNA form, the CDR3 reads TGCGCCAGCAGCCAGGGCACACTTCCCTACGAGCAGTACTTC. Its translation: CASSQGTLPYEQYF. Full variable domain (remainder filled in from reference TRBV5-1 and TRBJ2-7): KAGVTQTPRYLIKTRGQQVTLSCSPISGHRSVSWYQQTPGQGLQFLFEYFSETQRNKGNFPGRFSGRQFSNSRSEMNVSTLELGDSALYLCASSQGTLPYEQYFGPGTRLTVT.

Details on this clone: The sample holds other DNA sequences that translate to the same CDR3. The chain links TRBV5-4 to TRBJ1-1; D gene ambiguous. V lost 4 bases and J 1 base, leaving 11 bases between the germline ends. The CDR3 extends over 14 amino acids. CDR1 is SGHNT and CDR2 is YYREEE in the germline V gene (reference sequence). Written as DNA, the CDR3 is TGTGCCAGCAGCCCCAGGCGGGAGAACACTGAAGCTTTCTTT. It yields the protein CASSPRRENTEAFF.

The genes are TRBV10-2 and TRBJ1-6; tentatively, D is TRBD1 (5 bases). CDR1 WSHSY and CDR2 SAAADI come from the germline V gene. V was cut by 8 bases and J by 5 bases, with 7 bases left in between. This CDR3 contains 12 residues. The CDR3 sequence is CASGAHNSPLHF. The DNA for the CDR3 is TGCGCCAGCGGGGCGCATAATTCACCCCTCCACTTT.

V gene TRBV30 combines with J gene TRBJ1-5; D gene uncertain. This CDR3 has 15 residues. Looked up from germline, CDR1 is GTSNPN and CDR2 is SVGIG (reference sequence). Trimming removed 3 bases at V and 3 bases at J, with 15 bases between. The CDR3 here is CAWRLKETSNQPQHF. DNA for the CDR3: TGTGCCTGGAGGCTAAAGGAGACCTCCAATCAGCCCCAGCATTTT.

CDR3 in amino acids: CASSPPGQGNTYEQYF. DNA of the CDR3: TGTGCCAGCAGCCCCCCGGGACAGGGCAACACCTACGAGCAGTACTTC. This chain connects TRBV7-9 to TRBJ2-7; TRBD1 aligns across 9 bases. CDR1 is SEHNR and CDR2 is FQNEAQ in the germline V gene (reference sequence). V lost 5 bases to trimming and J lost 2 bases; unmatched junction nucleotides: 10. The CDR3 loop spans 16 amino acids.

This chain joins TRBV19 and TRBJ2-1; 7 bases are shared with TRBD1. The V and J ends lost 10 bases and 2 bases, in that order; junction bases with no gene match: 5. The CDR3 consists of 13 residues. Germline CDR1 reads LNHDA; CDR2 reads SQIVND (reference sequence). This chain's CDR3 is CATKQGPYNEQFF. The CDR3 DNA is TGTGCCACCAAACAGGGGCCCTACAATGAGCAGTTCTTC.

The rearrangement uses TRBV9 and TRBJ1-1; D is perhaps TRBD1 (5 bases). V lost 4 bases and J lost 4, with 11 bases in between. CDR1 SGDLS and CDR2 YYNGEE come from the germline V gene. CDR3 length: 13 residues. CDR3 coding DNA: TGTGCCAGCAGCCAAGGTAGGGGCACTGAAGCTTTCTTT. Its translation is CASSQGRGTEAFF.

The gene calls are TRBV24-1 and TRBJ2-5; 8 bases line up with TRBD1. The CDR3 contains 16 residues. Germline V CDR1 and CDR2: KGHDR, SFDVKD. J was trimmed by 4 bases and V by 4 bases; bases with no gene match: 10. The CDR3 spells CATSDPTGGSGETQYF. Written as DNA, the CDR3 is TGTGCCACCAGTGACCCCACAGGGGGATCGGGAGAGACCCAGTACTTC.

This sequence joins TRBV11-2 and TRBJ2-5, with D possibly TRBD2 on 5 matching bases. The germline V and J ends were trimmed by 5 bases and 5 bases, with 15 bases remaining between them. This CDR3 is 14 amino acids long. Germline V gene sequence: CDR1 SGHAT, CDR2 FQNNGV. This chain's CDR3 is CASSPRAYGETQYF. As DNA, the CDR3 is TGTGCCAGCAGCCCGCGGGCGTACGGGGAGACCCAGTACTTC. The variable domain in full, completed from reference TRBV11-2 and TRBJ2-5, reads EAGVAQSPRYKIIEKRQSVAFWCNPISGHATLYWYQQILGQGPKLLIQFQNNGVVDDSQLPKDRFSAERLKGVDSTLKIQPAKLEDSAVYLCASSPRAYGETQYFGPGTRLLVL.

The chain links TRBV29-1 to TRBJ2-7; 7 nucleotides agree with TRBD1. With 6 bases clipped from V and 2 bases from J, the junction kept 4 bases outside the gene matches. This CDR3 is 12 amino acids long. CDR1 and CDR2 (germline): SQVTM, ANQGSEA. DNA for the CDR3: TGCAGCGTAATCCAGGGGGCCTACGAGCAGTACTTC. Amino acids: CSVIQGAYEQYF.

CDR3 sequence: CASSLAGGAGANVLTF. CDR3 bases: TGTGCCAGCAGCTTAGCGGGAGGTGCTGGGGCCAACGTCCTGACTTTC. The chain is built from TRBV7-8 and TRBJ2-6, with D perhaps TRBD2 (6 bases). This CDR3 contains 16 residues. Trimming took off 0 bases at V and 2 bases at J, with 8 bases between the two ends. The germline V gene encodes CDR1 SGHVS and CDR2 FQNEAQ. The variable domain in full, with the rest retrieved from reference TRBV7-8 and TRBJ2-6, is GAGVSQSPRYKVAKRGQDVALRCDPISGHVSLFWYQQALGQGPEFLTYFQNEAQLDKSGLPSDRFFAERPEGSVSTLKIQRTQQEDSAVYLCASSLAGGAGANVLTFGAGSRLTVL.

V gene TRBV7-8 combines with J gene TRBJ1-2; 7 bases match TRBD1. This CDR3 is 14 amino acids long. Germline-derived CDR1 and CDR2 are SGHVS and FQNEAQ. J was trimmed by 1 base and V by 5 bases; bases with no gene match: 4. In nucleotides, the CDR3 is TGTGCCAGCAGCACCGGGACAGATAACTATGGCTACACCTTC. Translated, it gives CASSTGTDNYGYTF. Full variable domain (remainder filled in from reference TRBV7-8 and TRBJ1-2): GAGVSQSPRYKVAKRGQDVALRCDPISGHVSLFWYQQALGQGPEFLTYFQNEAQLDKSGLPSDRFFAERPEGSVSTLKIQRTQQEDSAVYLCASSTGTDNYGYTFGSGTRLTVV.

The chain combines TRBV4-3 with TRBJ2-5; 9 positions agree with TRBD1. The J call is uncertain, as TRBJ2-7 better fits the DNA end. Looked up from germline, CDR1 is LGHNA and CDR2 is YSLEER. The CDR3 loop spans 17 amino acids. CDR3 sequence (DNA): TGCGCCAGCAGCCAAGATCGCGGACAGGGGAGACGCTACGAGCAGTACTTC. It codes for CASSQDRGQGRRYEQYF.

The chain recombines TRBV3-1 (or the pseudogene TRBV3-2) with TRBJ2-7; weak D call: TRBD2 (6 bases). With 0 bases removed from V and 4 bases from J, the gap between germline ends came to 16 bases. The CDR3 has 16 amino acids. Germline V gene data show CDR1 as LGHDT and CDR2 as YNNKEL (reference sequence). CDR3 bases: TGTGCCAGCAGCCAAGATCGTCTCGGGGGTTCGTACGAGCAGTACTTC. Amino acid sequence: CASSQDRLGGSYEQYF.